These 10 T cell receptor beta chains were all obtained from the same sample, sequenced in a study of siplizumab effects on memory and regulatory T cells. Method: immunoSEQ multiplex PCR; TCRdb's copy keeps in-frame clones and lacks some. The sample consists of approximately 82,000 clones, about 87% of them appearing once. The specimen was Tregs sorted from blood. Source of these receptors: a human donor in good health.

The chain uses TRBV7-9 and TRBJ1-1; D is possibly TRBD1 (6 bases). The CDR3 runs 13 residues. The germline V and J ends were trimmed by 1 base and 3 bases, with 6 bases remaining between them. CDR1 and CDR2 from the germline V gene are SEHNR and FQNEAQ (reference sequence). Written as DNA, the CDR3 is TGTGCCAGCAGCTTAGAGGGGGACACTGAAGCTTTCTTT. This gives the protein CASSLEGDTEAFF. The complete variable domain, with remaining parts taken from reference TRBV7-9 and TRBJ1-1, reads DTGVSQNPRHKITKRGQNVTFRCDPISEHNRLYWYRQTLGQGPEFLTYFQNEAQLEKSRLLSDRFSAERPKGSFSTLEIQRTEQGDSAMYLCASSLEGDTEAFFGQGTRLTVV.

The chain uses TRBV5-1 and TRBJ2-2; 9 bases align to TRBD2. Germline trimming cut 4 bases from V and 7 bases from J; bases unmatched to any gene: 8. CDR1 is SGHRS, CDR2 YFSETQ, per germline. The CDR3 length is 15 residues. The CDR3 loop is CASSRLAEIGGELFF. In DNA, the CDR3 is TGCGCCAGCAGCCGACTAGCGGAGATAGGCGGGGAGCTGTTTTTT.

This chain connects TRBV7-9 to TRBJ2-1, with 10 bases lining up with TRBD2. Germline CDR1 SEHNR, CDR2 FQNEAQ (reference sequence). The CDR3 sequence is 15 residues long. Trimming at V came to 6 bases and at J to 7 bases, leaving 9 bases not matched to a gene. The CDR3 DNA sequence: TGTGCCAGCAGGCAGCGGGGGGGCCAGAGTAATGAGCAGTTCTTC. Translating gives CASRQRGGQSNEQFF.

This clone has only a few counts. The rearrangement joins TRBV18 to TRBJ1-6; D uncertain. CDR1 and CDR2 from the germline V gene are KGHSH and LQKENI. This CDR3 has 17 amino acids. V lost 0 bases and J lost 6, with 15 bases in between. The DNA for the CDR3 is TGTGCCAGCTCACCACCGTCCCCCCGGGGATCTAATTCACCCCTCCACTTT. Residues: CASSPPSPRGSNSPLHF.

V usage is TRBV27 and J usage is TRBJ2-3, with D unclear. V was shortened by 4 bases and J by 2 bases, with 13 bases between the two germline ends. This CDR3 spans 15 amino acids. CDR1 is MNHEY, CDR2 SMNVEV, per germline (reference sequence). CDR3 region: CASSYHLATTDTQYF. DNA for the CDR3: TGTGCCAGCAGTTATCACCTCGCAACCACAGATACGCAGTATTTT.

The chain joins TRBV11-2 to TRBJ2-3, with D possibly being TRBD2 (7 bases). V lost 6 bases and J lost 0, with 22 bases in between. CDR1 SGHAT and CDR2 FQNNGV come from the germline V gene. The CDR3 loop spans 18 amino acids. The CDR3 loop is CASRPELGGGLSTDTQYF. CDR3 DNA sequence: TGTGCCAGCAGACCTGAGTTGGGGGGGGGCCTAAGCACAGATACGCAGTATTTT.

Here the CDR3 reads CASSALGGAQPGANVLTF. DNA for the CDR3: TGTGCCAGCAGTGCTTTGGGGGGCGCCCAACCTGGGGCCAACGTCCTGACTTTC. V gene TRBV6-1 combines with J gene TRBJ2-6, with D perhaps assigned TRBD1 or TRBD2 (6 bases each). The germline V and J ends were trimmed by 4 bases and 2 bases, with 18 bases remaining between them. Germline V gene data show CDR1 as MNHNS and CDR2 as SASEGT. CDR3 length: 18 amino acids.

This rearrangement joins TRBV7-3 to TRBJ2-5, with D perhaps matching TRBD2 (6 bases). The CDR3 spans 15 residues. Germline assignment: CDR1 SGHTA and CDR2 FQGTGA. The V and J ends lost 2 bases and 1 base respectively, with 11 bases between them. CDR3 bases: TGTGCCAGCAGCTTAGTTTGGGGGGTCCAAGAGACCCAGTACTTC. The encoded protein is CASSLVWGVQETQYF.

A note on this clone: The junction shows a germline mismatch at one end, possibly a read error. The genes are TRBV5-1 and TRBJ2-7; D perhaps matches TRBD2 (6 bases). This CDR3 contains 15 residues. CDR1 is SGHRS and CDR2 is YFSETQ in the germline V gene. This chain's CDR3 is CASSPLFGGSFEQYF. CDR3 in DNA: TGCGCCAGCAGCCCCCTATTCGGGGGATCCTTCGAGCAGTACTTC.

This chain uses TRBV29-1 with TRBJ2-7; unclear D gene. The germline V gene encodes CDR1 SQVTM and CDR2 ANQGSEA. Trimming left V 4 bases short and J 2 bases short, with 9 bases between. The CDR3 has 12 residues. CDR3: CSVVHRAYEQYF. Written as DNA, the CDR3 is TGCAGCGTTGTCCACCGAGCCTACGAGCAGTACTTC.